This TCR beta chain was sequenced for a study of T-cell reconstitution after alpha-beta-depleted transplantation in children. Findings of the study overall: There were reportedly several hundred expanded graft clones from which alpha-beta T cells came about two months after transplant.

This clonotype was found a few times. The antigen remains undetermined. Unique molecular identifiers were used in preparing the TCRbeta library. TCRdb recomputed calls from the PCR reads with MiXCR, one row per CDR3 protein. This table holds 100,000 or so distinct CDR3 sequences, about 16% found once. Trimming removed 2 bases at V and 9 bases at J, with 11 bases between. Germline CDR1 reads SEHNR; CDR2 reads FQNEAQ (reference sequence). CDR3 size: 13 residues. The chain links TRBV7-9 to TRBJ2-1, with no clear D. This TCR came from a male patient aged 2-15 years who had a stem cell transplant for acute lymphoblastic leukemia, so the T cells may come from the graft donor. Sequenced here: PBMCs, mostly from graft donor cells, sampled 180 days after TCRalphabeta/CD19-depleted stem cell transplant. DNA of the CDR3: TGTGCCAGCAGCTTATTGATTTTCGGTGAGCAGTTCTTC. Its translation: CASSLLIFGEQFF.